The 7 T cell receptor beta chains presented below share a single source sample, sequenced in a study of identifying expanded T cells in peripheral blood. The assay was immunoSEQ multiplex PCR, and TCRdb's table has in-frame clones only and misses some. The sample shows approximately 85,000 clones, almost 85% of them seen only once. Sequencing was carried out using blood. These receptors came from a person aged 18 to 75 in good health.

The chain recombines TRBV6-4 with TRBJ1-1; D is uncertain. The V end was cut by 0 bases, the J end by 1 base, with 9 bases between. The CDR3 is 15 residues long. CDR1 is MRHNA and CDR2 is SNTAGT in the germline V gene. The CDR3 spells CASSDSSSSNTEAFF. Written as DNA, the CDR3 is TGTGCCAGCAGTGACTCAAGTTCCTCGAACACTGAAGCTTTCTTT.

The genes are TRBV28 and TRBJ2-1, with 10 nucleotides matching TRBD2. The CDR3 runs 14 residues. Germline V gene lookup returns CDR1 MDHEN and CDR2 SYDVKM. V shed 6 bases, J shed 2 bases, and the junction held 1 base outside the gene matches. The DNA for the CDR3 is TGTGCCAGCAGAAGCGGGAGGGCCTACAATGAGCAGTTCTTC. Translating gives CASRSGRAYNEQFF.

In its sample, this clone was seen a few times. The chain links TRBV19 to TRBJ1-2; tentatively, D is TRBD1 (6 bases). Trimming cost V 6 bases and J 3 bases, with 17 bases left between them. This CDR3 spans 15 amino acids. Germline V gene sequence: CDR1 LNHDA, CDR2 SQIVND (reference sequence). CDR3 sequence (DNA): TGTGCCAGTAGCCGACCCGGGACAATTGACTATGGCTACACCTTC. Translated, it gives CASSRPGTIDYGYTF.

The chain recombines TRBV5-8 with TRBJ2-7, with no clear D. This CDR3 spans 13 amino acids. The V and J ends lost 5 bases and 3 bases respectively, with 12 bases between them. CDR1 is SGHTS, CDR2 YDEGEE, per germline. CDR3 DNA: TGTGCCAGCAGGGAGACTGGAAGCTACGAGCAGTACTTC. It codes for CASRETGSYEQYF. Variable domain in full (rest from reference TRBV5-8 and TRBJ2-7): EAGVTQSPTHLIKTRGQQATLRCSPISGHTSVYWYQQALGLGLQFLLWYDEGEERNRGNFPPRFSGRQFPNYSSELNVNALELEDSALYLCASRETGSYEQYFGPGTRLTVT.

The gene calls are TRBV6-1 and TRBJ1-5; 7 bases match TRBD1. This CDR3 is built from 14 residues. CDR1 MNHNS and CDR2 SASEGT come from the germline V gene. V lost 6 bases to trimming and J lost 4 bases; unmatched junction nucleotides: 6. The CDR3 loop reads CASRRTGSNQPQHF. In DNA form, the CDR3 reads TGTGCCAGCAGGAGGACAGGTTCGAATCAGCCCCAGCATTTT.

The rearrangement uses TRBV6-5 and TRBJ1-6; TRBD1 agrees at 8 bases. V lost 4 bases and J lost 7; bases outside the gene matches: 3. Germline loops: CDR1 MNHEY, CDR2 SVGAGI. CDR3 size: 14 residues. In DNA, the CDR3 is TGTGCCAGCAGTTCGGGACAGGAGAATTCACCCCTCCACTTT. Amino acids: CASSSGQENSPLHF.

V and J are TRBV10-3 and TRBJ1-5; TRBD1 might be the D (6 bases). V was shortened by 4 bases and J by 3 bases, with 16 bases between the two germline ends. This CDR3 comprises 16 residues. The germline CDR1 and CDR2 sequences are ENHRY and SYGVKD. CDR3 residues: CAISVGGTPFNQPQHF. The CDR3 DNA follows: TGTGCCATCAGTGTAGGGGGGACCCCTTTCAATCAGCCCCAGCATTTT.